These 22 T cell receptor beta chains came from one sample sequenced in a study of long-term antiretroviral therapy in people with HIV. Investigators performed immunoSEQ version v3.0 at survey level. Profiled with immunoSEQ multiplex PCR; TCRdb holds only in-frame clones, not every one. This table has tens of thousands of clones, 80% to 90% appearing once. Material: unsorted PBMCs, obtained 3.2 years before starting antiretroviral therapy. The receptors derive from a man aged 50-60 years with HIV.

The rearrangement uses TRBV27 and TRBJ2-1; tentative D call: TRBD2 (6 bases). V was shortened by 6 bases and J by 9 bases, with 15 bases between the two germline ends. CDR3 length equals 13 residues. CDR1 is MNHEY, CDR2 SMNVEV, per germline (reference sequence). CDR3 sequence: CASSPRLGGEQFF. CDR3 sequence (DNA): TGTGCCAGCAGCCCCCGATTGGGGGGTGAGCAGTTCTTC.

The chain combines TRBV28 with TRBJ1-3; possible D gene TRBD1, 5 bases. Germline CDR1 reads MDHEN; CDR2 reads SYDVKM. The length of the CDR3 is 13 residues. Trimming removed 6 bases at V and 7 bases at J, with 13 bases between. CDR3 amino acids: CASSPGTKNTIYF. For the CDR3, the DNA is TGTGCCAGCAGCCCCGGGACGAAGAACACCATATATTTT. The full variable domain, rest sourced from reference TRBV28 and TRBJ1-3, is DVKVTQSSRYLVKRTGEKVFLECVQDMDHENMFWYRQDPGLGLRLIYFSYDVKMKEKGDIPEGYSVSREKKERFSLILESASTNQTSMYLCASSPGTKNTIYFGEGSWLTVV.

The chain combines TRBV30 with TRBJ1-1; a possible D gene is TRBD1 (6 bases). The germline V gene encodes CDR1 GTSNPN and CDR2 SVGIG (reference sequence). Trimming took off 2 bases at V and 4 bases at J, with 17 bases between the two ends. The length of the CDR3 is 15 residues. CDR3 in amino acids: CAWSQSGTLSTEAFF. CDR3 bases: TGTGCCTGGAGTCAATCCGGGACATTAAGCACTGAAGCTTTCTTT. Variable domain in full (rest from reference TRBV30 and TRBJ1-1): SQTIHQWPATLVQPVGSPLSLECTVEGTSNPNLYWYRQAAGRGLQLLFYSVGIGQISSEVPQNLSASRPQDRQFILSSKKLLLSDSGFYLCAWSQSGTLSTEAFFGQGTRLTVV.

V usage is TRBV5-1 and J usage is TRBJ1-1; D unclear. Per germline, CDR1 SGHRS and CDR2 YFSETQ. The CDR3 runs 14 residues. V lost 4 bases and J 3 bases, leaving 13 bases between the germline ends. In nucleotides, the CDR3 is TGCGCCAGCAGCCCGGACGGCGCTTACACTGAAGCTTTCTTT. This sequence encodes CASSPDGAYTEAFF.

The J gene is TRBJ2-1, the V gene TRBV11-1; 14 bases fit TRBD2. CDR3 length: 15 amino acids. The V gene's germline CDR1 is SGHAT and CDR2 FQDESV (reference sequence). The junction had 7 bases not matched to a gene; V was cut back by 5 bases and J by 10 bases. CDR3: CASSPGLAGEGEQFF. In nucleotides, the CDR3 is TGTGCCAGCAGCCCGGGACTAGCGGGGGAAGGGGAGCAGTTCTTC.

The chain employs TRBV7-2 and TRBJ1-1; TRBD1 might be the D (5 bases). The CDR3 sequence is 16 residues long. Trimming stripped 5 bases from V and 5 bases from J, with 21 bases between. The V gene's germline CDR1 is SGHTA and CDR2 FQGNSA. The CDR3 loop reads CASSLIPGRARTEAFF. The CDR3 coding sequence is TGTGCCAGCAGCCTAATACCGGGCAGGGCGAGGACTGAAGCTTTCTTT. Supplemented by reference TRBV7-2 and TRBJ1-1, the full variable domain reads GAGVSQSPSNKVTEKGKDVELRCDPISGHTALYWYRQSLGQGLEFLIYFQGNSAPDKSGLPSDRFSAERTGGSVSTLTIQRTQQEDSAVYLCASSLIPGRARTEAFFGQGTRLTVV.

This clone was recorded only once. The rearrangement joins TRBV6-6 to TRBJ1-5, with D perhaps TRBD1 (5 bases). Germline V gene data show CDR1 as MNHNY and CDR2 as SVGAGI (reference sequence). V was shortened by 6 bases and J by 9 bases, with 12 bases between the two germline ends. The CDR3 contains 12 residues. In DNA form, the CDR3 reads TGTGCCAGCAGAACGGGGGATCGGCCCCAGCATTTT. Amino acid sequence: CASRTGDRPQHF.

This clone was detected once. The J gene is TRBJ2-3, the V gene TRBV5-1; TRBD2 matches at 12 bases. Germline V lookup: CDR1 SGHRS, CDR2 YFSETQ. After removal of 0 bases from V and 2 bases from J, the junction contained 7 bases not matched to a gene. The CDR3 totals 18 residues. For the CDR3, the DNA is TGCGCCAGCAGCTTGGAGTCTAGCGGGAGGGCCGACACAGATACGCAGTATTTT. Translated: CASSLESSGRADTDTQYF.

CDR3 nucleotides: TGTGCCAGCAGCTTATGGTCCTGGGATAAGTCGAACACCGGGGAGCTGTTTTTT. It encodes CASSLWSWDKSNTGELFF. V and J are TRBV7-2 and TRBJ2-2; D uncertain. The germline V gene has CDR1 SGHTA and CDR2 FQGNSA. Trimming removed 2 bases at V and 0 bases at J, with 16 bases between. This CDR3 has 18 amino acids.

The chain combines TRBV7-3 with TRBJ2-2; possible D gene TRBD2, 5 bases. The CDR3 loop spans 15 amino acids. CDR1 and CDR2 (germline): SGHTA, FQGTGA. V lost 5 bases and J lost 4, with 14 bases in between. The CDR3 is CASSSGGAVTGELFF. The CDR3 DNA follows: TGTGCCAGCAGCAGTGGAGGCGCCGTCACCGGGGAGCTGTTTTTT.

This clone was seen only a few times. The chain employs TRBV7-3 and TRBJ2-2; D is tentatively TRBD1 or TRBD2 (5 bases each). The germline V and J ends were trimmed by 2 bases and 5 bases, with 6 bases remaining between them. CDR1 and CDR2 (germline): SGHTA, FQGTGA. The CDR3 length is 13 residues. CDR3 amino acids: CASSLGGTGELFF. As DNA, the CDR3 is TGTGCCAGCAGCTTAGGGGGAACCGGGGAGCTGTTTTTT.

The chain is built from TRBV9 and TRBJ1-6; D ambiguous. Germline V gives CDR1 SGDLS, CDR2 YYNGEE. Trimming stripped 0 bases from V and 2 bases from J, with 6 bases between. The CDR3 consists of 15 residues. In DNA, the CDR3 is TGTGCCAGCAGCGTAGGTAACCCCTATAATTCACCCCTCCACTTT. It translates to CASSVGNPYNSPLHF.

The chain employs TRBV6-5 and TRBJ1-2; D not resolved. Trimming took 6 bases from V and 2 from J, leaving 10 bases between them. Looked up from germline, CDR1 is MNHEY and CDR2 is SVGAGI. The CDR3 extends over 13 amino acids. CDR3 nucleotide sequence: TGTGCCAGCAGGGCGACGCAAAACTATGGCTACACCTTC. Its translation is CASRATQNYGYTF.

This clone was observed a single time. The chain links TRBV5-1 to TRBJ1-1, with 9 bases aligning to TRBD1. Germline CDR1 reads SGHRS; CDR2 reads YFSETQ. Germline trimming cut 2 bases from V and 5 bases from J; bases unmatched to any gene: 4. The CDR3 covers 14 residues. DNA of the CDR3: TGCGCCAGCAGCTTACAGGGGGCAAATACTGAAGCTTTCTTT. Translated, it gives CASSLQGANTEAFF.

The genes are TRBV5-1 and TRBJ1-4; TRBD1 matches 7 bases. The CDR3 is 14 amino acids. Germline trimming cut 5 bases from V and 8 bases from J; bases unmatched to any gene: 9. CDR1 is SGHRS, CDR2 YFSETQ, per germline. CDR3 sequence (DNA): TGCGCCAGCAGTCGAGGGACAGTACCCGAAAAACTGTTTTTT. It codes for CASSRGTVPEKLFF.

The chain recombines TRBV5-1 with TRBJ1-4; 7 bases agree with TRBD1. CDR1 and CDR2 (germline): SGHRS, YFSETQ. The CDR3 totals 14 residues. V gave up 0 bases and J gave up 8 bases; unmatched junction bases: 4. The CDR3 reads CASSLGQGSEKLFF. As DNA, the CDR3 is TGCGCCAGCAGCTTGGGACAGGGTAGCGAAAAACTGTTTTTT.

This clone has just one count. This chain joins TRBV27 and TRBJ2-1; 7 nucleotides agree with TRBD1. The CDR3 loop spans 13 amino acids. V trimming: 9 bases; J trimming: 3 bases; junction bases outside the gene matches: 5. Germline values: CDR1 MNHEY, CDR2 SMNVEV (reference sequence). The CDR3, as DNA: TGTGCCAGTACCCGGGACAGCTACAATGAGCAGTTCTTC. Its translation is CASTRDSYNEQFF.

This sequence joins TRBV18 and TRBJ2-1; 7 bases agree with TRBD2. The CDR3 contains 12 residues. Trimming removed 11 bases from V and 10 bases from J; junction bases left unmatched: 11. Germline-derived CDR1 and CDR2 are KGHSH and LQKENI. CDR3 bases: TGTGCCTGTCAGCGGGGCGGATGGGAGCAGTTCTTC. This gives the protein CACQRGGWEQFF.

The chain recombines TRBV5-4 with TRBJ2-7; tentatively, D is TRBD2 (6 bases). The length of the CDR3 is 14 residues. Looked up from germline, CDR1 is SGHNT and CDR2 is YYREEE (reference sequence). Trimming removed 2 bases from V and 6 bases from J, with 15 bases in between. CDR3 nucleotide sequence: TGTGCCAGCAGCTTAACTTTCATGGGGGGCGAGCAGTACTTC. This gives the protein CASSLTFMGGEQYF.

About this clone: One end of the junction does not line up with germline, which may come from a read error. V usage is TRBV7-2 and J usage is TRBJ2-1; 9 bases agree with TRBD2. This CDR3 is built from 14 residues. Germline V gene data show CDR1 as SGHTA and CDR2 as FQGNSA. The CDR3 sequence is CASSLANSGGIGLF. The CDR3 coding sequence is TGTGCCAGCAGCTTAGCGAATAGCGGGGGAATTGGACTCTTC.

This clone was counted a single time. The chain couples TRBV4-2 to TRBJ1-1, with D possibly matching TRBD1 (5 bases). The length of the CDR3 is 17 residues. V gave up 0 bases and J gave up 4 bases, with 18 bases separating them. Germline loops: CDR1 LGHNA, CDR2 YNFKEQ. The CDR3 reads CASSQEWSGGYSTEAFF. The CDR3 bases are TGTGCCAGCAGCCAAGAGTGGTCGGGGGGGTATAGCACTGAAGCTTTCTTT.

The V gene is TRBV7-2, the J gene TRBJ1-5, with D maybe TRBD1 (6 bases). V lost 1 base, J lost 4 bases, and 14 bases lay in between. This CDR3 region has 16 residues. Germline CDR1 reads SGHTA; CDR2 reads FQGNSA. Here the CDR3 reads CASSLVRGGVNQPQHF. The CDR3 DNA sequence: TGTGCCAGCAGCTTAGTCAGGGGAGGGGTAAATCAGCCCCAGCATTTT. The variable domain in full, with the rest retrieved from reference TRBV7-2 and TRBJ1-5, is GAGVSQSPSNKVTEKGKDVELRCDPISGHTALYWYRQSLGQGLEFLIYFQGNSAPDKSGLPSDRFSAERTGGSVSTLTIQRTQQEDSAVYLCASSLVRGGVNQPQHFGDGTRLSIL.